These 22 T cell receptor beta chains were sequenced from one sample in a study of T cells in Graves' hyperthyroidism and ophthalmopathy. Amplification of TCR beta CDR3 regions was performed using RNA transcripts as template. Carried out on the TCR CDR3, a first-round RT-PCR used the HTBI primer set. TCRdb used MiXCR to reprocess the multiplex PCR reads, holding one entry per CDR3 protein. The table has 600,000 to 800,000 distinct CDR3 sequences, under 45% seen once; the top ten hold 30% to 40%. The sequenced sample consisted of blood. All receptors come from a woman between 35 and 50 years old with Graves' hyperthyroidism.

V and J are TRBV4-1 and TRBJ1-2, with D tentatively TRBD1 (5 bases). The CDR3 is 13 residues long. From germline, CDR1 is MGHRA and CDR2 YSYEKL. V was trimmed by 1 base and J by 6 bases, leaving 9 bases between them. The CDR3 bases are TGCGCCAGCAGCCAAGGCCCGGGACATGGCTACACCTTC. This gives the protein CASSQGPGHGYTF.

This clonotype showed up many times. The J gene is TRBJ1-4, the V gene TRBV10-3; D is uncertain. The V and J ends lost 6 bases and 6 bases respectively, with 17 bases between them. The CDR3 length is 15 residues. Germline CDR1 reads ENHRY; CDR2 reads SYGVKD. CDR3 nucleotides: TGTGCCATCAGCGCCTCCCCATCGCCGCATGAAAAACTGTTTTTT. Translation gives CAISASPSPHEKLFF.

Many counts were recorded for this clonotype. This sequence joins TRBV5-1 and TRBJ1-3, with a tentative D call TRBD1 (5 bases). The CDR3 spans 14 residues. Germline CDR1 SGHRS, CDR2 YFSETQ. Trimming removed 7 bases at V and 3 bases at J, with 14 bases between. The CDR3 sequence: CASGEGTGGNTIYF. Written as DNA, the CDR3 is TGCGCCAGCGGGGAGGGGACTGGTGGAAACACCATATATTTT. Supplemented by reference TRBV5-1 and TRBJ1-3, the full variable domain reads KAGVTQTPRYLIKTRGQQVTLSCSPISGHRSVSWYQQTPGQGLQFLFEYFSETQRNKGNFPGRFSGRQFSNSRSEMNVSTLELGDSALYLCASGEGTGGNTIYFGEGSWLTVV.

This clonotype turned up a few times. The CDR3 DNA reads as TGCAGTGCTAGATATCCGAGATCAGGGGGAACTGAAGCTTTCTTT. Translated: CSARYPRSGGTEAFF. This chain connects TRBV20-1 to TRBJ1-1, with 7 bases fitting TRBD1. The CDR3 spans 15 residues. Germline CDR1 is DFQATT and CDR2 is SNEGSKA (reference sequence). V dropped 2 bases and J dropped 5; count of bases not matched to a gene: 11.

In this sample, this clonotype turned up many times. The V call is TRBV10-2, the J call TRBJ2-5; D gene unclear. V was clipped by 0 bases and J by 5 bases, with 1 base between them. The CDR3 has 11 residues. Germline V gene sequence: CDR1 WSHSY, CDR2 SAAADI. The chain's CDR3 is CASSESETQYF. In DNA, the CDR3 is TGCGCCAGCAGTGAGTCGGAGACCCAGTACTTC.

V is TRBV7-2 and J is TRBJ1-3, with 10 positions matching TRBD1. Trimming took 3 bases from V and 6 from J; bases not matched to a gene: 11. This CDR3 region has 17 residues. Germline assignment: CDR1 SGHTA and CDR2 FQGNSA. The CDR3 sequence is CASSFGTGVGVANTIYF. CDR3 nucleotides: TGTGCCAGCAGCTTCGGGACAGGGGTCGGGGTTGCAAACACCATATATTTT.

Points on this clonotype: This clone may be a read error of a much larger clone one base away. The chain links TRBV7-9 to TRBJ1-1, with unresolved D. Germline lookup yields CDR1 SEHNR and CDR2 FQNEAQ (reference sequence). This CDR3 has 14 amino acids. Trimming took 8 bases from V and 3 from J, leaving 16 bases between them. CDR3 loop: CASGEYRVDTEAFF. The CDR3 nucleotides read TGTGCCAGCGGGGAATACCGGGTGGACACTGAAGCTTTCTTT.

This clonotype was picked up one time. This could be a read error, since a much larger clone is one nucleotide away. The chain recombines TRBV7-2 with TRBJ1-3; D not certain. Germline V CDR1 and CDR2: SGHTA, FQGNSA. This CDR3 has 14 amino acids. DNA for the CDR3: TGTGCCAGCAGCTCACCAAGATCTGGAAACACCGTATATTTT. Translation gives CASSSPRSGNTVYF.

Concerning this clonotype: Because it lacks the conserved phenylalanine or tryptophan at the end, this CDR3 is likely a read error. It is unclear where the CDR3 begins or ends on the DNA, so no DNA is shown, and the CDR3 is as TCRdb lists it. The chain combines TRBV7-8 with TRBJ2-2; TRBD1 was called by the table and not checked on the DNA. The CDR3 sequence runs 16 residues, both termini included. The V gene's germline CDR1 is SGHVS and CDR2 FQNEAQ. The CDR3 reads CASSLVGGGNTGELVL.

The V call is TRBV12-3 or TRBV12-4, the J call TRBJ1-2; D unclear. The CDR3 runs 18 residues. Trimming stripped 3 bases from V and 4 bases from J, with 24 bases between. The CDR3 DNA sequence: TGTGCCAGCAGTTTTACAATCCACGATGGCTTCTGGTCCTATGGCTACACCTTC. Its protein product is CASSFTIHDGFWSYGYTF.

This clonotype was recorded many times. The chain carries TRBV13 and TRBJ2-7; 10 positions agree with TRBD1. Per the germline V gene, CDR1 is PRHDT and CDR2 is FYEKMQ (reference sequence). V shed 6 bases, J shed 2 bases, and the junction held 7 bases outside the gene matches. The CDR3 contains 15 residues. CDR3 sequence (DNA): TGTGCCAGCAGTCGGATGGGGACAGGGGCCTACGAGCAGTACTTC. Protein product: CASSRMGTGAYEQYF.

This clonotype was seen a handful of times. J is TRBJ1-5 and V is TRBV20-1, with D tentatively TRBD1 (5 bases). V was cut by 3 bases and J by 5 bases, with 17 bases left in between. Germline V gene lookup returns CDR1 DFQATT and CDR2 SNEGSKA (reference sequence). The CDR3 covers 15 residues. CDR3 region: CSASRGGTSYQPQHF. CDR3 nucleotides: TGCAGTGCTAGTCGGGGAGGGACTTCGTATCAGCCCCAGCATTTT.

Ten or more counts support this clonotype. This rearrangement joins TRBV10-3 to TRBJ1-2, with 12 bases that match TRBD1. The trim removed 1 base at V and 7 bases at J, leaving 10 bases unmatched. CDR3 length equals 17 residues. Germline CDR1 is ENHRY and CDR2 is SYGVKD. The CDR3 reads CAISEFEPGTGGSGYTF. The CDR3 DNA reads TGTGCCATCAGTGAGTTCGAACCAGGGACAGGGGGCAGTGGCTACACCTTC.

The V and J genes are TRBV25-1 and TRBJ1-6; D not resolved. The germline V gene encodes CDR1 MGHDK and CDR2 SYGVNS. The CDR3 sequence is 14 residues long. V was shortened by 5 bases and J by 9 bases, with 14 bases between the two germline ends. DNA of the CDR3: TGTGCCAGCAGTCCCCAGGATGACGGTTCACCCCTCCACTTT. Encoded protein: CASSPQDDGSPLHF.

The chain links TRBV29-1 to TRBJ1-2; possible D gene TRBD1, 5 bases. Germline V CDR1 and CDR2: SQVTM, ANQGSEA. The V end lost 8 bases, the J end lost 6 bases, and 13 bases lay between the germline ends. The CDR3 runs 11 residues. The CDR3 DNA sequence: TGCAGCTTAGATCTCAGGGATGGCTACACCTTC. Residues: CSLDLRDGYTF.

This clonotype was counted only a few times. This rearrangement joins TRBV12-3 or TRBV12-4 to TRBJ1-1, with 9 bases matching TRBD1. The CDR3 is made up of 16 amino acids. J lost 0 bases, V lost 6 bases, and 8 bases had no gene match. The CDR3 spells CASRPWTGDLNTEAFF. CDR3 bases: TGTGCCAGCAGACCTTGGACAGGGGACTTGAACACTGAAGCTTTCTTT.

This clonotype was seen ten or more times. This chain joins TRBV2 and TRBJ1-4; D is uncertain. Germline V gene sequence: CDR1 SNHLY, CDR2 FYNNEI. This CDR3 is built from 10 residues. Trimming pared 7 bases from V and 7 bases from J, leaving 4 bases between. The CDR3 protein is CASKGEKLFF. As DNA, the CDR3 is TGTGCCAGCAAAGGTGAAAAACTGTTTTTT.

The gene calls are TRBV29-1 and TRBJ1-2; D gene unclear. Trimming took 5 bases from V and 8 from J, leaving 18 bases between them. Germline V gene sequence: CDR1 SQVTM, CDR2 ANQGSEA. The CDR3 spans 13 residues. In DNA form, the CDR3 reads TGCAGCGTTACAGCGGGAGGGATGGAGGGCTACACCTTC. This translates into CSVTAGGMEGYTF.

About this clonotype: Its ends do not fully match the called genes, so a read error is possible. The V and J genes are TRBV5-1 and TRBJ1-2; D uncertain. The CDR3 runs to 16 residues. Germline V lookup: CDR1 SGHRS, CDR2 YFSETQ. The CDR3 nucleotides read TGCGCCAGCAGCCGCGAGATACAACCGGGTAGCTATCGCTACACCTTC. Amino acid sequence: CASSREIQPGSYRYTF.

This clonotype was found many times. V usage is TRBV11-3 and J usage is TRBJ1-2; D call uncertain. V dropped 2 bases and J dropped 13 bases, with 11 bases sitting between them. Germline values: CDR1 SGHNT, CDR2 YENEEA. The CDR3 totals 11 residues. The CDR3 DNA sequence: TGTGCCAGCAGCTTAAATCCGGCGCTCACCTTC. Translating gives CASSLNPALTF. The full variable domain, rest sourced from reference TRBV11-3 and TRBJ1-2, is EAGVVQSPRYKIIEKKQPVAFWCNPISGHNTLYWYLQNLGQGPELLIRYENEEAVDDSQLPKDRFSAERLKGVDSTLKIQPAELGDSAVYLCASSLNPALTFGSGTRLTVV.

For this clonotype: Just one base apart from a much larger clone, this may be a read error. The chain couples TRBV7-2 to TRBJ2-7; no clear D. The V gene's germline CDR1 is SGHTA and CDR2 FQGNSA. This CDR3 is 14 amino acids long. The CDR3 is CASSLASSAYGQYF. The CDR3 nucleotides are TGTGCCAGCAGCTTAGCCTCTTCGGCCTACGGGCAGTACTTC.

This clonotype occurred a few times. CDR3 sequence reads: CASSPESNTEAFF. The CDR3 region has the DNA TGCGCCAGCAGCCCAGAGTCGAACACTGAAGCTTTCTTT. The gene calls are TRBV5-1 and TRBJ1-1; D not certain. The CDR3 loop spans 13 amino acids. The V and J ends lost 4 bases and 1 base respectively, with 8 bases between them. Germline CDR1 and CDR2: SGHRS and YFSETQ.